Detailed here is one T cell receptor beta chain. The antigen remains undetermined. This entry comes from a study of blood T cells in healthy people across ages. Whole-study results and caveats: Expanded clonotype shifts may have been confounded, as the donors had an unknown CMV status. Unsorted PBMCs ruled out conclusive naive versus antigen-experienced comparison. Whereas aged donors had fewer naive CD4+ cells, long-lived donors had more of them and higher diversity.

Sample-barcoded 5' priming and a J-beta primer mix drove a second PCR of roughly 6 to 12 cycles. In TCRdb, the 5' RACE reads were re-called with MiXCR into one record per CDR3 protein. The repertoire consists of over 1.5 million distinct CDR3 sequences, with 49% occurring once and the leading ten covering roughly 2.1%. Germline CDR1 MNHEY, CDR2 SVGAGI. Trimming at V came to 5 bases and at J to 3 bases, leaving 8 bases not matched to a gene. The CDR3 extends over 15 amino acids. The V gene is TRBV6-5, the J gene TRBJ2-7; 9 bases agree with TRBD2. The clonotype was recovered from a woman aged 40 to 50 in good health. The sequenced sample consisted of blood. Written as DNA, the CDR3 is TGTGCCAGCAGTACTCTAGCGGGGAAGGGCTACGAGCAGTACTTC. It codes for CASSTLAGKGYEQYF.